This TCR beta chain was sequenced in a study of blood T cell repertoires in COVID-19. Here immunoSEQ multiplex PCR was the method, and the copy in TCRdb shows in-frame clones only, minus some. The sample has fewer than 300,000 clones, 80% to 90% seen once. Germline V gives CDR1 SGHTA, CDR2 FQGNSA. V was trimmed by 1 base and J by 1 base, leaving 4 bases between them. The CDR3 covers 13 residues. Points on this clone: This specimen includes other DNA sequences encoding the same CDR3.

This receptor was identified in a man in his forties or fifties with COVID-19, enrolled during active disease. The chain employs TRBV7-2 and TRBJ1-1; D not certain. Source material: peripheral blood. The CDR3 reads CASSLGRNTEAFF. Written as DNA, the CDR3 is TGTGCCAGCAGCTTAGGCAGGAACACTGAAGCTTTCTTT.